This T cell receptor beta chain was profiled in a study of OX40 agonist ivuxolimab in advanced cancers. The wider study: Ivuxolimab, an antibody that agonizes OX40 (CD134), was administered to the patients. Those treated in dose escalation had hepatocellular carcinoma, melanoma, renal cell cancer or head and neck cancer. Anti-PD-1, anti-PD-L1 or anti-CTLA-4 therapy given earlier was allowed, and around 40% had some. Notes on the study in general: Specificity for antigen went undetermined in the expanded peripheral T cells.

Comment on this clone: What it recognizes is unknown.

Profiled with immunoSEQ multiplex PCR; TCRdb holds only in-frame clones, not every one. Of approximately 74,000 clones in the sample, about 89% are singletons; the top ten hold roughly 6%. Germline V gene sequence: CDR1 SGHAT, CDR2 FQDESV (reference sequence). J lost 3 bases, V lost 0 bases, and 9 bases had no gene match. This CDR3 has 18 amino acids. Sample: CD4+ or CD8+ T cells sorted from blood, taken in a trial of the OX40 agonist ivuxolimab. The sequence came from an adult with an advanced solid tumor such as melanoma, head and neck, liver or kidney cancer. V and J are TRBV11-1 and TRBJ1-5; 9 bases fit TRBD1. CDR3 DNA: TGTGCCAGCAGCTTAGCGCTAAGAAACAGGGGGCTCAATCAGCCCCAGCATTTT. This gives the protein CASSLALRNRGLNQPQHF.